The sequence of this T cell receptor beta chain was determined in a study of CD8 T cells in ankylosing spondylitis. Germline-derived CDR1 and CDR2 are DFQATT and SNEGSKA (reference sequence). The V segment lost 5 bases and the J segment 2 bases; nucleotides outside the gene matches: 6. The CDR3 contains 13 residues. Notes on the study in general: In peripheral blood, disease-linked CD8+ clones occurred at relatively low frequencies.

With regard to this clonotype: Its antigen is unknown.

The authors made TCR beta libraries by quantitative 5'-RACE with molecular barcodes. Each CDR3 protein gets one entry after TCRdb re-called the 5' RACE reads with MiXCR. The sample consists of about 140,000 distinct CDR3 sequences, about a third of them appearing once. This receptor was identified in a male donor with ankylosing spondylitis. Sequencing input: synovial fluid, either unsorted or a sorted T cell fraction (not recorded which). The chain uses TRBV20-1 and TRBJ2-7; TRBD2 agrees at 7 bases. The CDR3 region is CSAGGVGTYEQYF. CDR3 DNA sequence: TGCAGTGCTGGGGGGGTAGGGACCTACGAGCAGTACTTC.